These 30 T cell receptor beta chains originate from one sample sequenced in a study of long-term antiretroviral therapy in people with HIV. Survey level was the resolution at which the v3.0 immunoSEQ assay ran. Measured with immunoSEQ multiplex PCR; TCRdb has only the in-frame clones, and not every one. The top ten clones hold roughly a tenth of a sample with approximately 28,000 clones, roughly 85% of them seen once. The material was unsorted PBMCs, obtained 0.8 years before starting antiretroviral therapy. Every receptor here comes from a young man with HIV.

The gene calls are TRBV4-1 and TRBJ2-7; 7 bases align to TRBD2. Germline CDR1 is MGHRA and CDR2 is YSYEKL. CDR3 size: 15 residues. V was clipped by 2 bases and J by 4 bases; unmatched bases: 8. DNA for the CDR3: TGCGCCAGCAGCCAAACCGGGACTATGATTTACGAGCAGTACTTC. It translates to CASSQTGTMIYEQYF.

This clone was counted once. This chain connects TRBV6-5 to TRBJ2-1, with unresolved D. V lost 9 bases and J 5 bases, leaving 5 bases between the germline ends. The CDR3 has 10 amino acids. Germline values: CDR1 MNHEY, CDR2 SVGAGI. CDR3 bases: TGTGCCAGGCCCCACAATGAGCAGTTCTTC. This encodes CARPHNEQFF.

The chain recombines TRBV6-6 with TRBJ2-7; the match to TRBD1 covers 11 bases. The CDR3 is made up of 16 amino acids. The germline V gene has CDR1 MNHNY and CDR2 SVGAGI (reference sequence). Trimming cost V 7 bases and J 5 bases; bases outside gene matches: 13. In DNA form, the CDR3 reads TGTGCCAGCACCCACCGCCCCCCGGGACAGGGGGACGAGCAGTACTTC. As protein: CASTHRPPGQGDEQYF.

The chain employs TRBV7-9 and TRBJ2-7, with TRBD2 as a possible D gene (5 bases). The CDR3 loop spans 17 amino acids. From germline, CDR1 is SEHNR and CDR2 FQNEAQ (reference sequence). The V and J ends lost 0 bases and 9 bases respectively, with 24 bases between them. The CDR3 DNA reads as TGTGCCAGCAGCTTAGCGTTGAATAGTTACCGCGGCGGGTCGCAGTACTTC. Protein product: CASSLALNSYRGGSQYF.

This rearrangement joins TRBV19 to TRBJ2-7, with D perhaps being TRBD1 or TRBD2 (6 bases each). There are 13 residues in the CDR3. V was pared by 5 bases and J by 6 bases, with 14 bases between. Germline V CDR1 and CDR2: LNHDA, SQIVND (reference sequence). CDR3 amino acids: CASSQYGGGEQYF. The CDR3 nucleotides read TGTGCCAGTAGTCAATACGGGGGCGGCGAGCAGTACTTC.

This CDR3 is CASSRDRGNNQPQHF. The CDR3 DNA reads TGTGCCAGCAGCAGGGACAGGGGAAACAATCAGCCCCAGCATTTT. The V call is TRBV28, the J call TRBJ1-5, with 10 bases aligning to TRBD1. There are 15 residues in the CDR3. Unmatched junction bases numbered 5, after V lost 6 bases and J lost 3 bases. The germline V gene encodes CDR1 MDHEN and CDR2 SYDVKM.

This clone was seen more than once but under ten times. The chain combines TRBV19 with TRBJ1-2, with 7 bases identical to TRBD1. V was clipped by 6 bases and J by 5 bases; unmatched bases: 6. Germline-derived CDR1 and CDR2 are LNHDA and SQIVND (reference sequence). This CDR3 region has 13 residues. CDR3 region: CASRIRGHYGYTF. The CDR3 DNA sequence: TGTGCCAGTAGGATAAGGGGGCATTATGGCTACACCTTC.

The chain combines TRBV7-9 with TRBJ1-5; D possibly corresponds to TRBD1 (6 bases). This CDR3 has 13 amino acids. The V end lost 5 bases, the J end lost 6 bases, and 11 bases lay between the germline ends. Germline assignment: CDR1 SEHNR and CDR2 FQNEAQ (reference sequence). CDR3 residues: CASSLRGPQPQHF. The CDR3 DNA follows: TGTGCCAGCAGCCTCAGGGGACCTCAGCCCCAGCATTTT.

This sequence joins TRBV10-3 and TRBJ2-1, with no clear D. This CDR3 comprises 13 residues. CDR1 is ENHRY and CDR2 is SYGVKD in the germline V gene. The ends were cut back, 0 bases at V and 5 bases at J, with 5 bases in the middle. In DNA form, the CDR3 reads TGTGCCATCAGTGAGTCTATGAACAATGAGCAGTTCTTC. Residues: CAISESMNNEQFF.

By proportion, this clone is medium-sized. For the CDR3, the DNA is TGCAGCGTCCCATACCTACAGGGGGCGGGCTACACCTTC. Amino acids: CSVPYLQGAGYTF. This chain joins TRBV29-1 and TRBJ1-2; 9 nucleotides line up with TRBD1. The CDR3 extends over 13 amino acids. Trimming took 6 bases from V and 8 from J; bases not matched to a gene: 10. Germline CDR1 and CDR2: SQVTM and ANQGSEA.

This clone occurred once. This rearrangement joins TRBV7-9 to TRBJ2-1; the match to TRBD2 covers 7 bases. Germline-derived CDR1 and CDR2 are SEHNR and FQNEAQ (reference sequence). Losses at the gene ends were 5 bases for V and 7 bases for J; bases not matched to a gene: 5. The CDR3 has 13 amino acids. The CDR3: CASSGRARNEQFF. The CDR3 DNA is TGTGCCAGCAGCGGGAGGGCCAGGAATGAGCAGTTCTTC.

The V call is TRBV15, the J call TRBJ2-7, with D perhaps matching TRBD1 (5 bases). Between the trimmed V and J ends, which lost 7 bases and 0 bases, there was a span of 10 bases. The CDR3 length is 13 residues. Germline CDR1 LNHNV, CDR2 YYDKDF (reference sequence). CDR3 sequence (DNA): TGTGCCACCACGACAGCCGACTCCTACGAGCAGTACTTC. Its translation: CATTTADSYEQYF.

The chain uses TRBV7-2 and TRBJ1-5, with D unclear. The V gene lost 3 bases and the J gene lost 0 bases, with 6 bases spanning the gap. Germline V lookup: CDR1 SGHTA, CDR2 FQGNSA. The CDR3 is 14 residues long. CDR3 nucleotides: TGTGCCAGCAGCTTTACAAATAGCAATCAGCCCCAGCATTTT. This encodes CASSFTNSNQPQHF.

This sequence joins TRBV5-6 and TRBJ2-1; D is unresolved. The CDR3 runs to 13 residues. V was cut by 1 base and J by 4 bases, with 6 bases left in between. Per the germline V gene, CDR1 is SGHDT and CDR2 is YYEEEE. The CDR3 reads CASSLSVYNEQFF. CDR3 DNA sequence: TGTGCCAGCAGCTTGTCGGTTTACAATGAGCAGTTCTTC.

The chain uses TRBV10-3 and TRBJ2-7; 9 bases map to TRBD1. V was clipped by 2 bases and J by 1 base; unmatched bases: 9. This CDR3 has 17 amino acids. Germline CDR1 is ENHRY and CDR2 is SYGVKD. CDR3 sequence (DNA): TGTGCCATCAGTGAGAACAGGGGGCTAGGTAGGTCCTACGAGCAGTACTTC. This translates into CAISENRGLGRSYEQYF.

The chain links TRBV5-1 to TRBJ2-5, with TRBD2 identical over 7 bases. Trimming at V came to 4 bases and at J to 5 bases, leaving 11 bases not matched to a gene. The CDR3 runs to 15 residues. Germline lookup yields CDR1 SGHRS and CDR2 YFSETQ. This CDR3 is CASSPDVGGDETQYF. In nucleotides, the CDR3 is TGCGCCAGCAGCCCAGACGTGGGAGGGGACGAGACCCAGTACTTC.

The chain is built from TRBV28 and TRBJ2-2, with TRBD2 identical over 7 bases. This CDR3 spans 15 amino acids. The V gene end was trimmed by 4 bases and the J gene end by 6 bases; junction bases not matched to a gene: 8. Germline V gene sequence: CDR1 MDHEN, CDR2 SYDVKM. CDR3 DNA: TGTGCCAGCAGTTATCTAGCGGATCCTTCCGGGGAGCTGTTTTTT. Residues: CASSYLADPSGELFF.

This clone was detected once. Here the CDR3 reads CASSLTGTYSNQPQHF. Here the CDR3 DNA reads TGTGCCAGTAGTCTCACCGGGACTTATAGCAATCAGCCCCAGCATTTT. The chain links TRBV19 to TRBJ1-5; D perhaps matches TRBD1 (5 bases). Between the trimmed V and J ends, which lost 5 bases and 0 bases, there was a span of 14 bases. CDR3 length: 16 amino acids. The V gene's germline CDR1 is LNHDA and CDR2 SQIVND (reference sequence).

V is TRBV6-5 and J is TRBJ2-7, with D perhaps matching TRBD1 or TRBD2 (5 bases each). Germline-derived CDR1 and CDR2 are MNHEY and SVGAGI. V was cut by 8 bases and J by 2 bases, with 10 bases left in between. CDR3 length equals 12 residues. In nucleotides, the CDR3 is TGTGCCAGCGGGACGGGGACCTACGAGCAGTACTTC. It translates to CASGTGTYEQYF.

This sequence joins TRBV21-1 and TRBJ2-5. TRBV21-1 is described as a pseudogene. The CDR3 runs to 16 residues. The CDR3 here is CASSKGSSYPIETQYF. The CDR3 DNA follows: TGTGCCAGCAGCAAGGGGTCCTCGTATCCGATAGAGACCCAGTACTTC.

About this clone itself: The same CDR3 also results from other DNA sequences found in this sample. V is TRBV27 and J is TRBJ2-7, with D perhaps matching TRBD1 or TRBD2 (6 bases each). The CDR3 runs to 14 residues. Germline V gene data show CDR1 as MNHEY and CDR2 as SMNVEV (reference sequence). Trimming removed 3 bases from V and 2 bases from J, with 11 bases in between. CDR3 coding DNA: TGTGCCAGCAGTTTTGGAGGGGGAGCCTACGAGCAGTACTTC. Its translation is CASSFGGGAYEQYF.

The CDR3 sequence: CASRDSWNTEAFF. CDR3 coding DNA: TGTGCCAGCAGGGACAGCTGGAACACTGAAGCTTTCTTT. The chain links TRBV2 to TRBJ1-1, with D possibly TRBD1 on 6 matching bases. This CDR3 spans 13 amino acids. The V end was cut by 6 bases, the J end by 1 base, with 9 bases between. Per the germline V gene, CDR1 is SNHLY and CDR2 is FYNNEI.

V and J are TRBV27 and TRBJ2-1, with D uncertain. CDR3 size: 16 residues. With 3 bases removed from V and 4 bases from J, the gap between germline ends came to 16 bases. The germline CDR1 and CDR2 sequences are MNHEY and SMNVEV (reference sequence). The CDR3 sequence: CASSFQSEKGYNEQFF. The DNA of the CDR3 is TGTGCCAGCAGTTTCCAAAGCGAAAAAGGGTACAATGAGCAGTTCTTC.

The rearrangement joins TRBV18 to TRBJ2-6, with D perhaps matching TRBD1 (6 bases). CDR3 length: 19 residues. V gave up 2 bases and J gave up 0 bases, with 17 bases separating them. The germline V gene has CDR1 KGHSH and CDR2 LQKENI. In DNA, the CDR3 is TGTGCCAGCTCACCAAGTGGACAGAATTACCGCTCTGGGGCCAACGTCCTGACTTTC. Translated, it gives CASSPSGQNYRSGANVLTF.

This rearrangement joins TRBV5-4 to TRBJ2-3; the D is unclear. The CDR3 has 15 residues. The V and J ends lost 0 bases and 2 bases respectively, with 10 bases between them. The germline V gene encodes CDR1 SGHNT and CDR2 YYREEE (reference sequence). In nucleotides, the CDR3 is TGTGCCAGCAGCTTGGGGGGAACCCCCACAGATACGCAGTATTTT. This sequence encodes CASSLGGTPTDTQYF.

The rearrangement joins TRBV28 to TRBJ1-5; D might be TRBD1 (5 bases). The CDR3 contains 15 residues. CDR1 is MDHEN, CDR2 SYDVKM, per germline. V lost 3 bases to trimming and J lost 5 bases, with 14 bases between them. The CDR3 here is CASSLGGVFDQPQHF. The CDR3 nucleotides read TGTGCCAGCAGTTTGGGAGGGGTCTTCGATCAGCCCCAGCATTTT.

This clone has more than one count but fewer than ten. The chain recombines TRBV2 with TRBJ1-1; no reliable D call. The length of the CDR3 is 12 residues. V was cut by 4 bases and J by 8 bases, with 11 bases left in between. Germline assignment: CDR1 SNHLY and CDR2 FYNNEI. The CDR3 nucleotides read TGTGCCAGCAGTGGACCTACCCCCGAAGCTTTCTTT. It is translated as CASSGPTPEAFF.

This clone was detected a few times. The chain carries TRBV5-1 and TRBJ1-5; a possible D gene is TRBD1 (5 bases). This CDR3 is 14 amino acids long. Germline V gene lookup returns CDR1 SGHRS and CDR2 YFSETQ. Trimming stripped 4 bases from V and 4 bases from J, with 12 bases between. As DNA, the CDR3 is TGCGCCAGCAGCGGAACAGGTAGAAATCAGCCCCAGCATTTT. Translation: CASSGTGRNQPQHF.

The V call is TRBV27, the J call TRBJ1-5; D call uncertain. The CDR3 runs 14 residues. Germline V CDR1 and CDR2: MNHEY, SMNVEV (reference sequence). Trimming stripped 6 bases from V and 1 base from J, with 10 bases between. Written as DNA, the CDR3 is TGTGCCAGCAGGCCTTGGAGAAGCAATCAGCCCCAGCATTTT. Amino acids: CASRPWRSNQPQHF.

The chain recombines TRBV19 with TRBJ1-5, with a tentative D call TRBD1 (6 bases). The germline CDR1 and CDR2 sequences are LNHDA and SQIVND (reference sequence). The CDR3 is 16 amino acids. V dropped 5 bases and J dropped 4 bases, with 18 bases sitting between them. CDR3 sequence reads: CASSSPSGASNQPQHF. CDR3 bases: TGTGCCAGTAGTTCACCGTCGGGGGCATCGAATCAGCCCCAGCATTTT.